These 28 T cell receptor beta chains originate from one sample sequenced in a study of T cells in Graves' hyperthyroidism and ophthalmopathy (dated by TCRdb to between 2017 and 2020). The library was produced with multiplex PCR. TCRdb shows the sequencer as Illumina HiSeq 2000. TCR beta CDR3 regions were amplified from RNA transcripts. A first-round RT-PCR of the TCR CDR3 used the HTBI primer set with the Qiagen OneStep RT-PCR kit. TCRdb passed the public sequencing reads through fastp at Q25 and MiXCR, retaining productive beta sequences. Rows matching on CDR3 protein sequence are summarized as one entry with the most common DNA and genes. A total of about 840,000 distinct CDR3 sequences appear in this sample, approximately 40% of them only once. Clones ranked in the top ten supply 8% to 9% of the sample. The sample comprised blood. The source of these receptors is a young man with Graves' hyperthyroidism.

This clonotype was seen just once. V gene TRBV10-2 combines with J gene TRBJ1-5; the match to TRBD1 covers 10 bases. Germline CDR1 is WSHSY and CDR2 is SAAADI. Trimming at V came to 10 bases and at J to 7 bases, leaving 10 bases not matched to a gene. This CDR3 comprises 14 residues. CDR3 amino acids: CATSDRGVGQPQHF. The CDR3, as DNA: TGCGCCACCTCGGACAGGGGGGTTGGACAGCCCCAGCATTTT.

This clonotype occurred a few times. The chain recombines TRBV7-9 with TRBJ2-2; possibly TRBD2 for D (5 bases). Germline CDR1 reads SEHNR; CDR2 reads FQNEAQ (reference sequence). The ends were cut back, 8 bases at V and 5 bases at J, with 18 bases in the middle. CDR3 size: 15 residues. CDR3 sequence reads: CASGRGPEGTGELFF. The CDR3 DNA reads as TGTGCCAGCGGCCGAGGTCCCGAGGGAACCGGGGAGCTGTTTTTT.

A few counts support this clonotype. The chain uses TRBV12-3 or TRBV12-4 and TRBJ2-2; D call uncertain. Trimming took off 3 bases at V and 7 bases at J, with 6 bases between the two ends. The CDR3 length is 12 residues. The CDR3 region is CASSLPGGELFF. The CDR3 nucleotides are TGTGCCAGCAGTTTGCCGGGCGGGGAGCTGTTTTTT.

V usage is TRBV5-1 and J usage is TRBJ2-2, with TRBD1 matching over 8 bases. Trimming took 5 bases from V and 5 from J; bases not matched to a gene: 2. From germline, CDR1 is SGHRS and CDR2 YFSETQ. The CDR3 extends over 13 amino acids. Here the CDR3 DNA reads TGCGCCAGCAGGACAGGGGAAACCGGGGAGCTGTTTTTT. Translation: CASRTGETGELFF.

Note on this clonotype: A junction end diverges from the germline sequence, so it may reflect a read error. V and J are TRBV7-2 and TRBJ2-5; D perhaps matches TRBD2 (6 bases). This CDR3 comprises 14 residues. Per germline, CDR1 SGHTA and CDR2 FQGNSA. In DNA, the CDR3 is TGCGCCAGCAGCCAACGGGGACTCGAAGAGACCCAGTACTTC. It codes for CASSQRGLEETQYF.

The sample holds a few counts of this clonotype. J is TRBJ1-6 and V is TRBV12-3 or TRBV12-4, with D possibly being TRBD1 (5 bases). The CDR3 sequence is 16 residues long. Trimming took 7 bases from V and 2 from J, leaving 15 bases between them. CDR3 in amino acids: CASTSLGDAYNSPLHF. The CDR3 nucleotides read TGTGCCAGCACCTCCTTGGGGGATGCCTATAATTCACCCCTCCACTTT.

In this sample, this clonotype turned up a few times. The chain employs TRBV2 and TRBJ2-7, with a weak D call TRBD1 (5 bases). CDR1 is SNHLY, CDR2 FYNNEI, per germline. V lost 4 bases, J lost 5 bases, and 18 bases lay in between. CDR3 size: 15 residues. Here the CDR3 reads CASSGGRVQVHEQYF. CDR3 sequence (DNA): TGTGCCAGCAGTGGGGGCCGGGTCCAGGTCCACGAGCAGTACTTC.

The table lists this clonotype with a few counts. The CDR3 here is CASSWGGGQYF. CDR3 sequence (DNA): TGTGCCAGCAGCTGGGGGGGGGGGCAGTACTTC. The chain recombines TRBV7-2 with TRBJ2-7; TRBD2 aligns across 7 bases. Germline CDR1 SGHTA, CDR2 FQGNSA. J lost 9 bases, V lost 4 bases, and 3 bases had no gene match. The length of the CDR3 is 11 residues.

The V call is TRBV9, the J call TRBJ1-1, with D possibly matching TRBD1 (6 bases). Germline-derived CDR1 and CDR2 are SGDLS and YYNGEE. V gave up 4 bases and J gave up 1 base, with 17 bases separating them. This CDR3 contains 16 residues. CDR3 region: CASSQEGMGQNTEAFF. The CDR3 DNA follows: TGTGCCAGCAGCCAAGAGGGGATGGGACAGAACACTGAAGCTTTCTTT.

CDR3 residues: CASSADRGRDQPQHF. CDR3 DNA sequence: TGTGCCAGCAGTGCGGACAGGGGACGGGATCAGCCCCAGCATTTT. V gene TRBV2 combines with J gene TRBJ1-5; 9 bases are shared with TRBD1. The germline V gene encodes CDR1 SNHLY and CDR2 FYNNEI. CDR3 length: 15 residues. After removal of 4 bases from V and 5 bases from J, the junction contained 6 bases not matched to a gene.

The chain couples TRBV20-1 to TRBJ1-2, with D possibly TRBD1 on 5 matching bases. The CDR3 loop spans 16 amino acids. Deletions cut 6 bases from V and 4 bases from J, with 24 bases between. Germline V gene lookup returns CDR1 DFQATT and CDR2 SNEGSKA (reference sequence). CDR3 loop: CSAPPPGLTSIYGYTF. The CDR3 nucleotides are TGCAGTGCCCCTCCTCCGGGACTGACTTCTATCTATGGCTACACCTTC.

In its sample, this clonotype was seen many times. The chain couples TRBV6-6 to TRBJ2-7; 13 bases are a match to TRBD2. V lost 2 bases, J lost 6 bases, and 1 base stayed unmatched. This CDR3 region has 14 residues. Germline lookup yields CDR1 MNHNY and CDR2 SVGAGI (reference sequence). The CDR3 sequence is CASSYGTSGAEQYF. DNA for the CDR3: TGTGCCAGCAGTTACGGGACTAGCGGGGCCGAGCAGTACTTC.

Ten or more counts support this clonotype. For the CDR3, the DNA is TGTGCCAGCAGCCCTGCGGGGACTACCCTCAGGCAGTACTTC. Residues: CASSPAGTTLRQYF. The V and J genes are TRBV7-2 and TRBJ2-7; 7 nucleotides line up with TRBD2. J lost 9 bases, V lost 5 bases, and 13 bases had no gene match. Germline CDR1 is SGHTA and CDR2 is FQGNSA. This CDR3 is 14 amino acids long. The complete variable domain, with remaining parts taken from reference TRBV7-2 and TRBJ2-7, reads GAGVSQSPSNKVTEKGKDVELRCDPISGHTALYWYRQSLGQGLEFLIYFQGNSAPDKSGLPSDRFSAERTGGSVSTLTIQRTQQEDSAVYLCASSPAGTTLRQYFGPGTRLTVT.

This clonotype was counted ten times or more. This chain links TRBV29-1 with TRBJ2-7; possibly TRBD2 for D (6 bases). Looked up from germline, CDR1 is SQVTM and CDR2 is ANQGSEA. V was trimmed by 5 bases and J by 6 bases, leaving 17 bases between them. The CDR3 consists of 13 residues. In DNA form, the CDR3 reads TGCAGCGTTCGGGACTTCCTCGGACGCGAGCAGTACTTC. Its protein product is CSVRDFLGREQYF.

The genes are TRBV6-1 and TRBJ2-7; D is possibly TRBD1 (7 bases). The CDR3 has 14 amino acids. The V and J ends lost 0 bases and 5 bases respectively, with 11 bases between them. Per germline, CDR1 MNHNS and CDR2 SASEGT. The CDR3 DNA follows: TGTGCCAGCAGTGAAGCCATCAGGGGGGACGAGCAGTACTTC. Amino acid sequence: CASSEAIRGDEQYF.

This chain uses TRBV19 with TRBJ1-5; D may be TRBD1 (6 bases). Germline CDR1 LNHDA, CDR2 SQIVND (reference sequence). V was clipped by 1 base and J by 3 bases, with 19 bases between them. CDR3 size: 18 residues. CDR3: CASSIGGTRAPSNQPQHF. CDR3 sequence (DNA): TGTGCCAGTAGTATAGGAGGGACACGGGCACCCTCCAATCAGCCCCAGCATTTT.

CDR3: CASSSYPNVAGQQYF. DNA for the CDR3: TGTGCCAGCAGCTCTTACCCAAACGTGGCCGGGCAGCAGTACTTC. This chain uses TRBV7-6 with TRBJ2-7; D remains unclear. Trimming took off 4 bases at V and 8 bases at J, with 21 bases between the two ends. CDR1 is SGHVS, CDR2 FNYEAQ, per germline. The CDR3 loop spans 15 amino acids.

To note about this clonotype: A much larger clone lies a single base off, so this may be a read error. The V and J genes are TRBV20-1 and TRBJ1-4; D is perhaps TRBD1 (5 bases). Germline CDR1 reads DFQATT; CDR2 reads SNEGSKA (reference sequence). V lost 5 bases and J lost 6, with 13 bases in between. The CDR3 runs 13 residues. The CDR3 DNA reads TGCAGTGCTGGCGCTGACAGAGATGAAAAACTGTTTTTT. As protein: CSAGADRDEKLFF.

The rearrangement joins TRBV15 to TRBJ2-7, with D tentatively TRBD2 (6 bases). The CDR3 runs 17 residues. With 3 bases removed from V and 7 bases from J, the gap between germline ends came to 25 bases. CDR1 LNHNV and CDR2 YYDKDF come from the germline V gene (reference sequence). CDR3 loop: CATSSEGANTGGGEQYF. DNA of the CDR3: TGTGCCACCAGCAGCGAAGGGGCAAACACCGGGGGTGGAGAGCAGTACTTC.

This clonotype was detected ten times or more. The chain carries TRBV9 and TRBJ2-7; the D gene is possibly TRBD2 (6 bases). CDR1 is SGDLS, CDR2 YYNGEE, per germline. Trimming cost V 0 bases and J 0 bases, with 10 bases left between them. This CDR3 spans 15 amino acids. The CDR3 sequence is CASSVEAGSSYEQYF. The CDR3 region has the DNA TGTGCCAGCAGCGTAGAGGCGGGGAGCTCCTACGAGCAGTACTTC.

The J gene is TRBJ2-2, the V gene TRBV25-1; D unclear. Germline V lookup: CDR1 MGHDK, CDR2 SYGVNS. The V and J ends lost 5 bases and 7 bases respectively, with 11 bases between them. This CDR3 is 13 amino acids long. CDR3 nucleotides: TGTGCCAGCAGTTTTCACGGTCTCGGGGAGCTGTTTTTT. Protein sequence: CASSFHGLGELFF.

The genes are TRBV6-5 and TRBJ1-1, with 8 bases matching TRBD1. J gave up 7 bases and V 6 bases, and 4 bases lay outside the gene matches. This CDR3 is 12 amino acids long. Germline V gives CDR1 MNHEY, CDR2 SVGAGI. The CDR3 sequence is CASSSGQVEAFF. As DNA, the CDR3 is TGTGCCAGCAGCTCGGGACAGGTTGAAGCTTTCTTT.

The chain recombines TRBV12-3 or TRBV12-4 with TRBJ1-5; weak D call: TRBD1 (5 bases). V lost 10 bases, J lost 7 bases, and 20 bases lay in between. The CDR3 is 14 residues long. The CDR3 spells CAIRFVGADQPQHF. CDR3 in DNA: TGTGCCATCAGGTTCGTAGGGGCAGACCAGCCCCAGCATTTT.

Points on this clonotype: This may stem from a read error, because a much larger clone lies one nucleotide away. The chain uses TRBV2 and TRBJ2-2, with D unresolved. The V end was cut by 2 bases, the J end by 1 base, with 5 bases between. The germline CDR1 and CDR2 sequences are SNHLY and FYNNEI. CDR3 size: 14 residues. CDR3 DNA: TGTGCCAGCAGTGAATTGGTGAACACCGGGGAGCTGTTTTTT. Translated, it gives CASSELVNTGELFF.

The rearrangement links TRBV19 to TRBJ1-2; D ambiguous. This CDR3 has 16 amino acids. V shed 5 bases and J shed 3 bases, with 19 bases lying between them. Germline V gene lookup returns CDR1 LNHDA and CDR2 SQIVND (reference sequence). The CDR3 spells CASSPLPGTDYYGYTF. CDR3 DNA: TGTGCCAGTAGTCCCCTCCCAGGAACGGACTACTATGGCTACACCTTC.

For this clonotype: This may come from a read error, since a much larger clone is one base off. CDR3: CASRGNLDTVYF. The DNA of the CDR3 is TGTGCCAGCAGGGGTAACCTTGACACCGTATATTTT. V is TRBV2 and J is TRBJ1-3; the D is unclear. CDR1 is SNHLY, CDR2 FYNNEI, per germline. The CDR3 length is 12 residues.

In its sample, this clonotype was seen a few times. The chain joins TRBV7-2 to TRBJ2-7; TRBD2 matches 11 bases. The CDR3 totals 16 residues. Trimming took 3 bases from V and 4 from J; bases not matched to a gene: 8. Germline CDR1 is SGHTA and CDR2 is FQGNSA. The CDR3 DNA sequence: TGTGCCAGCAGCTTTTTGCCGGGACTAGCGGCGTACGAGCAGTACTTC. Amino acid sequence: CASSFLPGLAAYEQYF.

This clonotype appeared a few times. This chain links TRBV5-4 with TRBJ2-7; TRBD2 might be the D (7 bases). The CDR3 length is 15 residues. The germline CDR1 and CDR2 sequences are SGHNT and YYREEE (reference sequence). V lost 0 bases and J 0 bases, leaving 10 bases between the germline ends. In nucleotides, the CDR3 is TGTGCCAGCAGCTTGGCGGGGGGCATCTCCTACGAGCAGTACTTC. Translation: CASSLAGGISYEQYF. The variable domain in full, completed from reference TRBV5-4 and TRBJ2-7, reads ETGVTQSPTHLIKTRGQQVTLRCSSQSGHNTVSWYQQALGQGPQFIFQYYREEENGRGNFPPRFSGLQFPNYSSELNVNALELDDSALYLCASSLAGGISYEQYFGPGTRLTVT.